One sample yielded the 15 T cell receptor beta chains listed below, sequenced in a study of T cells after yellow fever vaccination (dated by TCRdb to about 2019). According to the study, the label for this sample's treatment or condition signals: live attenuated yellow fever vaccine strain. Receptors were amplified or captured by 5' RACE. The sequencer was an Illumina NovaSeq 6000. Using fastp at Q25 and MiXCR, TCRdb reprocessed the public reads and kept productive beta chains. Every distinct CDR3 protein forms one entry, paired with its most common genes and DNA. In all, the sample holds more than 300,000 distinct CDR3 sequences, and roughly 10% of those were seen once. 3% to 3.5% of the sample goes to the ten largest clones. The sample here was CD4+ T cells sorted from PBMCs, taken 45 days after the yellow fever booster vaccination. These receptors all stem from a man between 18 and 29 years old who received the YFV17D yellow fever vaccine.

The CDR3 loop reads CASSLGGGPPTDTQYF. CDR3 nucleotide sequence: TGTGCCAGCAGCTTAGGAGGGGGCCCTCCCACAGATACGCAGTATTTT. This sequence joins TRBV7-2 and TRBJ2-3, with 7 bases identical to TRBD1. Germline V gene data show CDR1 as SGHTA and CDR2 as FQGNSA. The CDR3 extends over 16 amino acids. V was pared by 1 base and J by 2 bases, with 6 bases of the junction left unmatched.

This clonotype was observed many times. The V and J genes are TRBV7-8 and TRBJ2-3; the D gene is possibly TRBD1 (5 bases). Germline CDR1 SGHVS, CDR2 FQNEAQ. The length of the CDR3 is 12 residues. V dropped 2 bases and J dropped 7 bases, with 7 bases sitting between them. The chain's CDR3 is CASSLTGNTQYF. The CDR3 region has the DNA TGTGCCAGCAGCTTAACAGGAAATACGCAGTATTTT.

A few counts support this clonotype. The chain is built from TRBV30 and TRBJ1-2, with D tentatively TRBD1 (5 bases). The ends were cut back, 3 bases at V and 5 bases at J, with 13 bases in the middle. The CDR3 length is 13 residues. Germline CDR1 reads GTSNPN; CDR2 reads SVGIG (reference sequence). CDR3 region: CAWRGNPGYGYTF. The CDR3 DNA reads as TGTGCCTGGAGAGGTAATCCAGGGTATGGCTACACCTTC.

Many counts were recorded for this clonotype. The V gene is TRBV4-3, the J gene TRBJ2-3; TRBD2 matches 15 bases. V shed 4 bases, J shed 4 bases, and the junction held 6 bases outside the gene matches. There are 17 residues in the CDR3. Germline lookup yields CDR1 LGHNA and CDR2 YSLEER. CDR3 in DNA: TGCGCCAGCAGCCTTCGGACTAGCGGGGGGGGTGCAGATACGCAGTATTTT. It yields the protein CASSLRTSGGGADTQYF.

This clonotype has at least ten counts. V is TRBV18 and J is TRBJ1-1; the match to TRBD1 covers 8 bases. This CDR3 is 14 amino acids long. The germline V gene has CDR1 KGHSH and CDR2 LQKENI. The V and J ends lost 3 bases and 3 bases, in that order; junction bases with no gene match: 3. CDR3 sequence: CASSPQGADTEAFF. The CDR3, as DNA: TGTGCCAGCTCACCCCAGGGGGCCGACACTGAAGCTTTCTTT.

This chain uses TRBV6-5 with TRBJ1-1; maybe TRBD1 (5 bases). Trimming cost V 8 bases and J 3 bases, with 13 bases left between them. Looked up from germline, CDR1 is MNHEY and CDR2 is SVGAGI. The CDR3 runs 13 residues. The CDR3 loop is CASVGGGDTEAFF. The CDR3 coding sequence is TGTGCCAGCGTGGGGGGGGGTGACACTGAAGCTTTCTTT.

This clonotype was observed a handful of times. The gene calls are TRBV5-1 and TRBJ2-1, with D uncertain. Germline V lookup: CDR1 SGHRS, CDR2 YFSETQ. This CDR3 spans 13 amino acids. The V end was cut by 5 bases, the J end by 0 bases, with 6 bases between. CDR3 sequence (DNA): TGCGCCAGCAGAACTCTCTCCTACAATGAGCAGTTCTTC. Protein: CASRTLSYNEQFF.

V is TRBV20-1 and J is TRBJ1-4, with D possibly TRBD1 on 6 matching bases. Trimming removed 3 bases at V and 8 bases at J, with 16 bases between. Germline V gene data show CDR1 as DFQATT and CDR2 as SNEGSKA (reference sequence). The CDR3 consists of 14 residues. For the CDR3, the DNA is TGCAGTGCTAGTAGCTCGGGGACAAGGGAAAAACTGTTTTTT. This encodes CSASSSGTREKLFF.

This clonotype appeared a few times. The gene calls are TRBV20-1 and TRBJ1-2, with D perhaps matching TRBD1 (5 bases). V was cut by 0 bases and J by 4 bases, with 9 bases left in between. This CDR3 has 13 residues. Germline assignment: CDR1 DFQATT and CDR2 SNEGSKA (reference sequence). CDR3 sequence reads: CSARDDSSYGYTF. The CDR3 nucleotides read TGCAGTGCTAGAGACGACAGCTCCTATGGCTACACCTTC.

V and J are TRBV4-1 and TRBJ2-5, with D hard to call. V was clipped by 1 base and J by 0 bases, with 12 bases between them. Per germline, CDR1 MGHRA and CDR2 YSYEKL. This CDR3 is 16 amino acids long. CDR3 in DNA: TGCGCCAGCAGCCAAGGTCCGACGGAGTACCAAGAGACCCAGTACTTC. Protein sequence: CASSQGPTEYQETQYF.

The chain has TRBV6-5 and TRBJ1-3; D unclear. Germline V CDR1 and CDR2: MNHEY, SVGAGI. V lost 5 bases and J 0 bases, leaving 14 bases between the germline ends. This CDR3 has 16 residues. The CDR3 region has the DNA TGTGCCAGCAGTCGCACAGTGCCGAGCTCTGGAAACACCATATATTTT. Amino acids: CASSRTVPSSGNTIYF.

The J gene is TRBJ1-2, the V gene TRBV20-1, with D perhaps TRBD1 (5 bases). CDR3 size: 13 residues. The germline gives CDR1 DFQATT, CDR2 SNEGSKA (reference sequence). The CDR3: CSISLRVGDGYTF. The CDR3 nucleotides are TGCAGCATAAGCCTCAGGGTGGGCGATGGCTACACCTTC.

The chain recombines TRBV5-1 with TRBJ2-1, with D possibly TRBD1 on 5 matching bases. The CDR3 consists of 14 residues. CDR1 SGHRS and CDR2 YFSETQ come from the germline V gene. The V gene lost 3 bases and the J gene lost 3 bases, with 10 bases spanning the gap. The CDR3: CASSSATDYNEQFF. DNA for the CDR3: TGCGCCAGCAGCTCGGCGACAGACTACAATGAGCAGTTCTTC. The full variable domain, with the rest looked up from reference TRBV5-1 and TRBJ2-1, is KAGVTQTPRYLIKTRGQQVTLSCSPISGHRSVSWYQQTPGQGLQFLFEYFSETQRNKGNFPGRFSGRQFSNSRSEMNVSTLELGDSALYLCASSSATDYNEQFFGPGTRLTVL.

This clonotype has ten or more counts. The chain's CDR3 is CASSRRQDTEAFF. DNA for the CDR3: TGTGCCAGCTCACGACGACAGGACACTGAAGCTTTCTTT. The chain has TRBV18 and TRBJ1-1; TRBD1 might be the D (6 bases). The V gene's germline CDR1 is KGHSH and CDR2 LQKENI. Trimming took 4 bases from V and 3 from J, leaving 9 bases between them. CDR3 size: 13 residues.

The CDR3 loop reads CASSLVVGTGDTDTQYF. The CDR3, as DNA: TGCGCCAGCAGCTTGGTCGTCGGGACAGGAGACACAGATACGCAGTATTTT. The chain recombines TRBV5-1 with TRBJ2-3; 8 bases match TRBD1. Germline CDR1 SGHRS, CDR2 YFSETQ. The CDR3 runs 17 residues. V lost 0 bases to trimming and J lost 2 bases; unmatched junction nucleotides: 8.